The 9 T cell receptor beta chains listed next were all sequenced from one sample in a study of blood T cell repertoires in COVID-19. Here immunoSEQ multiplex PCR was the method, and the copy in TCRdb shows in-frame clones only, minus some. The table records fewer than 40,000 clones, 85% of them present only once. The material sequenced was peripheral blood. The receptors were gathered from a man older than 75 with active COVID-19.

The sample holds a few counts of this clone. This rearrangement joins TRBV4-1 to TRBJ1-2, with 9 bases aligning to TRBD1. The ends lost 0 bases at V and 7 bases at J; junction bases unmatched: 3. The CDR3 covers 14 residues. The germline V gene encodes CDR1 MGHRA and CDR2 YSYEKL. Here the CDR3 DNA reads TGCGCCAGCAGCCAAGAGGGGACAGGGACTGGCTACACCTTC. Translation: CASSQEGTGTGYTF.

The DNA for the CDR3 is TGCGCCAGCAGCCAAGAATCGGGGTTCGAGCAGTACTTC. Its translation is CASSQESGFEQYF. The V gene is TRBV4-3, the J gene TRBJ2-7; possibly TRBD2 for D (5 bases). Between the trimmed V and J ends, which lost 0 bases and 6 bases, there was a span of 9 bases. The CDR3 is made up of 13 amino acids. CDR1 and CDR2 from the germline V gene are LGHNA and YSLEER.

The CDR3 DNA reads TGTGCCAGCTCAGAGCGCTACGAGCAGTACTTC. Encoded protein: CASSERYEQYF. This sequence joins TRBV18 and TRBJ2-7; unclear D gene. Germline-derived CDR1 and CDR2 are KGHSH and LQKENI. CDR3 length: 11 residues. V lost 5 bases to trimming and J lost 3 bases, with 5 bases between them.

This chain connects TRBV5-4 to TRBJ2-2; possible D gene TRBD1, 6 bases. Germline lookup yields CDR1 SGHNT and CDR2 YYREEE (reference sequence). Trimming stripped 4 bases from V and 7 bases from J, with 14 bases between. The length of the CDR3 is 14 residues. CDR3 nucleotides: TGTGCCAGCAGCCTACAGGGCTCGGGCGGGGAGCTGTTTTTT. It specifies CASSLQGSGGELFF.

J is TRBJ1-1 and V is TRBV7-9, with 7 positions matching TRBD1. V lost 5 bases to trimming and J lost 4 bases; unmatched junction nucleotides: 7. Germline CDR1 SEHNR, CDR2 FQNEAQ (reference sequence). The CDR3 is 14 residues long. The CDR3 nucleotides read TGTGCCAGCAGCCCCGACAGGGTTAGCACTGAAGCTTTCTTT. Protein sequence: CASSPDRVSTEAFF.

The chain combines TRBV4-1 with TRBJ1-4, with a possible D match to TRBD1 (5 bases). Germline V gives CDR1 MGHRA, CDR2 YSYEKL. CDR3 length: 17 amino acids. Trimming removed 0 bases from V and 4 bases from J, with 15 bases in between. This chain's CDR3 is CASSQDWGGVINEKLFF. In nucleotides, the CDR3 is TGCGCCAGCAGCCAAGATTGGGGGGGAGTGATTAATGAAAAACTGTTTTTT.

This clone was picked up a small number of times. The genes are TRBV27 and TRBJ2-7; 11 nucleotides line up with TRBD2. V was pared by 2 bases and J by 6 bases, with 3 bases of the junction left unmatched. This CDR3 contains 14 residues. Germline V lookup: CDR1 MNHEY, CDR2 SMNVEV (reference sequence). CDR3 sequence (DNA): TGTGCCAGCAGTTTAACTAGCGGGGGCCCCGAGCAGTACTTC. This sequence encodes CASSLTSGGPEQYF.

The chain combines TRBV3-1 (or the pseudogene TRBV3-2) with TRBJ1-2; 8 bases are shared with TRBD1. Losses at the gene ends were 4 bases for V and 5 bases for J; bases not matched to a gene: 6. CDR3 length equals 14 residues. Germline CDR1 is LGHDT and CDR2 is YNNKEL (reference sequence). The CDR3 DNA reads as TGTGCCAGCAGCCCACTACAGGGGGGTTATGGCTACACCTTC. It specifies CASSPLQGGYGYTF.

The chain joins TRBV12-3 or TRBV12-4 to TRBJ2-7; TRBD1 matches at 8 bases. The J segment lost 6 bases and the V segment lost 6 bases, leaving 7 bases of the junction unmatched. The CDR3 is made up of 13 amino acids. The CDR3 reads CASSLDRVGEQYF. The CDR3 bases are TGTGCCAGCAGCCTGGACAGGGTCGGCGAGCAGTACTTC.